This T cell receptor (beta chain) came from a study of cytomegalovirus exposure and HLA in healthy donors. The CDR3 spans 11 residues. From germline, CDR1 is DFQATT and CDR2 SNEGSKA (reference sequence). The PCR made use of 60 Vbeta and 13 Jbeta primers. The assay was immunoSEQ multiplex PCR, and TCRdb's table has in-frame clones only and misses some. The table lists some 130,000 clones, roughly four fifths of them singletons. General observations from the study: Specificity for CMV antigens was confirmed in vitro for a few of the CMV-associated chains. The sole available immune exposure information was CMV serostatus. An analysis was carried out at a later point. It showed that HLA-associated TCR beta chains were more clonally expanded than equally common non-associated chains. Across donors, most TCRs were seen rarely, yet some public ones were widespread.

On this clone: As yet, its antigen is unknown. One end of the junction varies from germline; a read error may be responsible.

The source material was PBMCs. This sequence originates from a woman in her thirties or forties in good health and CMV-seronegative. The chain joins TRBV20-1 to TRBJ1-4, with 7 bases fitting TRBD1. The CDR3 reads CSARSDRVAVF. In DNA form, the CDR3 reads TGCAGTGCTCGTTCCGACAGGGTAGCGGTTTTT.